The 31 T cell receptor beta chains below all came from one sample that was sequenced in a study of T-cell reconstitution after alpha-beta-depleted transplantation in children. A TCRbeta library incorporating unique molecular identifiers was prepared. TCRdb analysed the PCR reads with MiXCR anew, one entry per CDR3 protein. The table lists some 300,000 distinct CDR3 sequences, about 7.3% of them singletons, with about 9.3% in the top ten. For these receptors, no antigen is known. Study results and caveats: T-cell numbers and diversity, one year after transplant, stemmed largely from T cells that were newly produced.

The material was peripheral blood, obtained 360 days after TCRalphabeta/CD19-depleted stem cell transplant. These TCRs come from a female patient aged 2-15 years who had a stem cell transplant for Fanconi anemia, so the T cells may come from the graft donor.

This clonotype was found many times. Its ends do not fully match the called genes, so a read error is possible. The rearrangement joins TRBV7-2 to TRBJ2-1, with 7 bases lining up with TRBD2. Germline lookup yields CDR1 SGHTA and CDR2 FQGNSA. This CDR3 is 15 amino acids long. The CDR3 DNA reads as TGTGCCAGCAGCCTAGCGGAAGGGGCCTACAATGAGCAGTTCTTC. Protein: CASSLAEGAYNEQFF.

CDR3 loop: CASRPTSGGAYEQFF. The CDR3 DNA follows: TGTGCCAGCAGACCAACTAGCGGGGGGGCTTATGAGCAGTTCTTC. The chain has TRBV6-1 and TRBJ2-1; the match to TRBD2 covers 13 bases. V was clipped by 6 bases and J by 8 bases; unmatched bases: 7. The CDR3 has 15 amino acids. The germline CDR1 and CDR2 sequences are MNHNS and SASEGT.

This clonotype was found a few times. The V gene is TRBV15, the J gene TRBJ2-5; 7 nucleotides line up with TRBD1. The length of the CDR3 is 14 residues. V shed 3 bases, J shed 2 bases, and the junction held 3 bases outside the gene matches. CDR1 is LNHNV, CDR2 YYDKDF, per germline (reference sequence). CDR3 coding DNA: TGTGCCACCAGCAGGGGACAGCTTCAAGAGACCCAGTACTTC. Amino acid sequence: CATSRGQLQETQYF.

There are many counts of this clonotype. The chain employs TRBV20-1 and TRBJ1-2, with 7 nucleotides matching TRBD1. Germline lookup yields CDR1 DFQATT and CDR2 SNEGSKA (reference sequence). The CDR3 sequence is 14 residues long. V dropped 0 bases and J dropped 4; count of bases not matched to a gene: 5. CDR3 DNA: TGCAGTGCTAGAGATTACAGGGGCCGCTATGGCTACACCTTC. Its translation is CSARDYRGRYGYTF.

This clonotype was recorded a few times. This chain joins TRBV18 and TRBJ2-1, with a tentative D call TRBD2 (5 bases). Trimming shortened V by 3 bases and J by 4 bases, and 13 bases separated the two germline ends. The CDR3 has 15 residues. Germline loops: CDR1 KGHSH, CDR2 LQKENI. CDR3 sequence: CASSPAIGEYNEQFF. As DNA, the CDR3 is TGTGCCAGCTCACCGGCCATCGGGGAGTACAATGAGCAGTTCTTC.

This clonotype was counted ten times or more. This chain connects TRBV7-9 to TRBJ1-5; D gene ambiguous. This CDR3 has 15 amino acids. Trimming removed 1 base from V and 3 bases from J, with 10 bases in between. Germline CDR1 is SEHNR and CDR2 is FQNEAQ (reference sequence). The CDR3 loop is CASSLDGATNQPQHF. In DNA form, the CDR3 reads TGTGCCAGCAGCTTAGACGGAGCCACCAATCAGCCCCAGCATTTT.

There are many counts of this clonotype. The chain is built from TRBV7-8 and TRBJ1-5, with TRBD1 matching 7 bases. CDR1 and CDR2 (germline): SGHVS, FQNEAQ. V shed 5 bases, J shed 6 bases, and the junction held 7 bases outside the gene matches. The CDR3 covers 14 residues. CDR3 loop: CASSPDRNGQPQHF. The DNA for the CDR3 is TGTGCCAGCAGCCCGGACAGGAATGGTCAGCCCCAGCATTTT. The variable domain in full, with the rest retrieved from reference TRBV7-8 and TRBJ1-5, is GAGVSQSPRYKVAKRGQDVALRCDPISGHVSLFWYQQALGQGPEFLTYFQNEAQLDKSGLPSDRFFAERPEGSVSTLKIQRTQQEDSAVYLCASSPDRNGQPQHFGDGTRLSIL.

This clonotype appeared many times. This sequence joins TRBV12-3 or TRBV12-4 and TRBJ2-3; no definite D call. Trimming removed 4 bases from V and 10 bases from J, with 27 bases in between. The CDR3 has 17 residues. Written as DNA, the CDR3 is TGTGCCAGCAGTTCCCGTCTAACACCCGACCCCCTGATTTCGCAGTATTTT. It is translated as CASSSRLTPDPLISQYF.

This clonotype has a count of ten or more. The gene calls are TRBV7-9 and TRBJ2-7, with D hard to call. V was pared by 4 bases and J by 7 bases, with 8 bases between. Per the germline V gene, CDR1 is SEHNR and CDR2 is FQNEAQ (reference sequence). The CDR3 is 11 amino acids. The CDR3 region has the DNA TGTGCCAGCAGCTCAACCTCGGAGCAGTACTTC. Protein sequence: CASSSTSEQYF.

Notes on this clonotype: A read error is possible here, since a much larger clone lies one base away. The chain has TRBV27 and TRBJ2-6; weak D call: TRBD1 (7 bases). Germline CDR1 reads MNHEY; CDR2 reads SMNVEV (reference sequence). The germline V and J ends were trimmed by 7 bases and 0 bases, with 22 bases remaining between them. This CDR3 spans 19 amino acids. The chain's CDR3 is CASNQNGGTAVSGANVLTF. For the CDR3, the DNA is TGTGCCAGCAATCAGAATGGGGGGACAGCTGTCTCTGGGGCCAACGTCCTGACTTTC.

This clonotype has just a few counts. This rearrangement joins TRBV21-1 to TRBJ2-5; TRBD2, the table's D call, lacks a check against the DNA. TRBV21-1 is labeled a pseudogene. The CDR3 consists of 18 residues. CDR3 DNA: TGTGCCAGCAGCAAAGGGGACCGTCTGCGGGGGGTAGGGGAGACCCAGTACTTC. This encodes CASSKGDRLRGVGETQYF.

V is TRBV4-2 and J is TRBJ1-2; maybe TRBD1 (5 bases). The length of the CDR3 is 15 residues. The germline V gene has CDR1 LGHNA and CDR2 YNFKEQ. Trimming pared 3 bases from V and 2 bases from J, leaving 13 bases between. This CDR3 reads CASSHRRGLNYGYTF. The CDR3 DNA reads TGTGCCAGCAGCCACCGAAGGGGCCTCAACTATGGCTACACCTTC.

CDR3 amino acids: CASSWSPRQETQYF. The CDR3, as DNA: TGTGCCAGCAGTTGGTCCCCAAGACAAGAGACCCAGTACTTC. The rearrangement joins TRBV27 to TRBJ2-5; D not certain. The CDR3 contains 14 residues. The V end was cut by 4 bases, the J end by 2 bases, with 11 bases between. Germline assignment: CDR1 MNHEY and CDR2 SMNVEV (reference sequence).

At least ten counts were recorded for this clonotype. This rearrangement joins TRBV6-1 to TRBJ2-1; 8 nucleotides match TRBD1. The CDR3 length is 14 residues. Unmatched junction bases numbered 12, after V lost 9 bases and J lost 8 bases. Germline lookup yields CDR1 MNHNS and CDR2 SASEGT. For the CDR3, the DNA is TGTGCCAGTAGGAAAGGACAGGGCTTGGATGAGCAGTTCTTC. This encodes CASRKGQGLDEQFF.

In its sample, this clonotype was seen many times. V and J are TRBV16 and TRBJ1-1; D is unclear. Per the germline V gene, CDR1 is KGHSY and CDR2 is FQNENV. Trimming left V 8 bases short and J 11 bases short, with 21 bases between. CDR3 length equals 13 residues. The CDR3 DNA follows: TGTGCCAGCCTCATGGGTGGCCTGTCGGATGCTTTCTTT. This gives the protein CASLMGGLSDAFF.

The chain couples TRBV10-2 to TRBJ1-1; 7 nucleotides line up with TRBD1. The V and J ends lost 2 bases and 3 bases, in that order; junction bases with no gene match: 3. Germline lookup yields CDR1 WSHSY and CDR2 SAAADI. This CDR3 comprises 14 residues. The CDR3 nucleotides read TGCGCCAGCAGTGAGGGGACAGTCCACACTGAAGCTTTCTTT. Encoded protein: CASSEGTVHTEAFF.

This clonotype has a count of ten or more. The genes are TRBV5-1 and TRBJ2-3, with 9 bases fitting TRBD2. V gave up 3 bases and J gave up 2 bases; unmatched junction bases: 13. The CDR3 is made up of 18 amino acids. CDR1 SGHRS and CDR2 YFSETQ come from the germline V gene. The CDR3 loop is CASSSSSGTSYFTDTQYF. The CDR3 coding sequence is TGCGCCAGCAGCTCGTCATCCGGGACTAGCTATTTCACAGATACGCAGTATTTT.

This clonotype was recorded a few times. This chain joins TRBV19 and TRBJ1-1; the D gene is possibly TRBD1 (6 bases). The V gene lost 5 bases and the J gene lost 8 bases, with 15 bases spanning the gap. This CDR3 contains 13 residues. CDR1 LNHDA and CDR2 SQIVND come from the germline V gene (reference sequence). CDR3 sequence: CASSLVGAREAFF. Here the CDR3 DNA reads TGTGCCAGTAGTCTCGTGGGGGCGCGAGAAGCTTTCTTT.

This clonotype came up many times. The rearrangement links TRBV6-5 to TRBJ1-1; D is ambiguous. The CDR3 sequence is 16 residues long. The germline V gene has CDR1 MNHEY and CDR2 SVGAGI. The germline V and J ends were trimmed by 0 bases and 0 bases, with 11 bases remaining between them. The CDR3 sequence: CASSYSGWKMNTEAFF. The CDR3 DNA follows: TGTGCCAGCAGTTACTCCGGCTGGAAGATGAACACTGAAGCTTTCTTT.

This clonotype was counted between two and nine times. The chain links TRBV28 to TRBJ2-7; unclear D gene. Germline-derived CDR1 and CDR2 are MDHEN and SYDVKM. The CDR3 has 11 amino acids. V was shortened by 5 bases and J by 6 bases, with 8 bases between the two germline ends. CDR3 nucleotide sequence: TGTGCCAGCAGTACTCTGGGCGAGCAGTACGTC. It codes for CASSTLGEQYV.

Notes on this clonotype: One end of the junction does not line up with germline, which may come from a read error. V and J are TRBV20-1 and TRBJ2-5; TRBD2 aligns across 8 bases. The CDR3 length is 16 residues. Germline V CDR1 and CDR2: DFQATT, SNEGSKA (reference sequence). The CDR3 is CCARDTGGPLQETQYF. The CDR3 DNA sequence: TGCTGTGCTAGAGATACGGGGGGGCCGTTACAAGAGACCCAGTACTTC.

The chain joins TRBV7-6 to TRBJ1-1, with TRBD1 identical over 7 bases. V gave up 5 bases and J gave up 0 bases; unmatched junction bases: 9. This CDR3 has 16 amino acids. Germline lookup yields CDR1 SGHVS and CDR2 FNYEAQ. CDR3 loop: CASSIDREGMNTEAFF. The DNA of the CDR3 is TGTGCCAGCAGCATAGACAGGGAGGGTATGAACACTGAAGCTTTCTTT.

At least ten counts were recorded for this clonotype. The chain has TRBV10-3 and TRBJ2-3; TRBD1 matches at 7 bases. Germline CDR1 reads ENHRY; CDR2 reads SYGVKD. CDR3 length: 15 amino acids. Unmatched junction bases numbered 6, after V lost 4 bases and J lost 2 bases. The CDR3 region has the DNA TGTGCCATCAGTGCCCGGGACAGCCCCACAGATACGCAGTATTTT. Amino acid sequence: CAISARDSPTDTQYF.

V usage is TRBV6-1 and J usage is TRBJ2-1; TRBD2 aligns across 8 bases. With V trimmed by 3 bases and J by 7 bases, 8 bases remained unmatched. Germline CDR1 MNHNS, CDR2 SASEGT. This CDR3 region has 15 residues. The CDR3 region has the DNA TGTGCCAGCAGTGACTACTTCGGGAGGGTGAATGAGCAGTTCTTC. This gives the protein CASSDYFGRVNEQFF.

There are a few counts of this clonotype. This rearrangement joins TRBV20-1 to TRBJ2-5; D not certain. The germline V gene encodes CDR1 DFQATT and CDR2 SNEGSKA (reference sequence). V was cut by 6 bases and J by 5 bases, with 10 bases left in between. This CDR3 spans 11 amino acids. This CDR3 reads CSARRAETQYF. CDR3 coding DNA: TGCAGTGCCCGAAGAGCCGAGACCCAGTACTTC.

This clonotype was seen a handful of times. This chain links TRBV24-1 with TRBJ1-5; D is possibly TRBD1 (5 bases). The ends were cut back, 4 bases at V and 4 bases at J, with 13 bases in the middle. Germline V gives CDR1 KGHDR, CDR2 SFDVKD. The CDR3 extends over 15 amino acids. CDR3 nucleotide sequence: TGTGCCACCAGTGAAATCATACAGGTTAATCAGCCCCAGCATTTT. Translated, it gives CATSEIIQVNQPQHF.

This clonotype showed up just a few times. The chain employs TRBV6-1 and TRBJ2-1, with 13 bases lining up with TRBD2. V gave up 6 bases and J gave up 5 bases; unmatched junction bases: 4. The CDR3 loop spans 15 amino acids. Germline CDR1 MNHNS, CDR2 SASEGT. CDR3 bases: TGTGCCAGCAGGCCCGGGACTAGCGGGGACAATGAGCAGTTCTTC. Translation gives CASRPGTSGDNEQFF.

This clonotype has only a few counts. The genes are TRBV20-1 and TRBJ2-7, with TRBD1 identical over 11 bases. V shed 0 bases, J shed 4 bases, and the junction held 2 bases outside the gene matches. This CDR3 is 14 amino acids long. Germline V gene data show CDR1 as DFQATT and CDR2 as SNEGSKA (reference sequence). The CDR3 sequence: CSAREDRGLYEQYF. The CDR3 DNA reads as TGCAGTGCTAGAGAGGACAGGGGGCTTTACGAGCAGTACTTC.

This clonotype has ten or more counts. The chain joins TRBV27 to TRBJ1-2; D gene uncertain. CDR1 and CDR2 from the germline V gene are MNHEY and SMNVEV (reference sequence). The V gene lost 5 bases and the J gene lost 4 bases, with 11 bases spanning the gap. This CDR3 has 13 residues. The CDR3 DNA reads TGTGCCAGCAGTCCCGGACGGATCTATGGCTACACCTTC. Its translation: CASSPGRIYGYTF.

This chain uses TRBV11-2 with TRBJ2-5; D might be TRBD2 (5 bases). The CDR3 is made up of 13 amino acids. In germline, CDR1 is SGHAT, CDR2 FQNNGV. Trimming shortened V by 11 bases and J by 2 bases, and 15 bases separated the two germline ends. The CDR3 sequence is CASGVGIQETQYF. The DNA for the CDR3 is TGTGCCTCCGGGGTCGGGATTCAAGAGACCCAGTACTTC.

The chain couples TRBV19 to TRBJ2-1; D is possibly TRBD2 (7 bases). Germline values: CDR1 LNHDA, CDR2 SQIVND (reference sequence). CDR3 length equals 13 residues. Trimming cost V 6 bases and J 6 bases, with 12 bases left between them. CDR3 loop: CASRRGGGNEQFF. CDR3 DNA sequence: TGTGCCAGTAGGAGGGGAGGGGGCAATGAGCAGTTCTTC.